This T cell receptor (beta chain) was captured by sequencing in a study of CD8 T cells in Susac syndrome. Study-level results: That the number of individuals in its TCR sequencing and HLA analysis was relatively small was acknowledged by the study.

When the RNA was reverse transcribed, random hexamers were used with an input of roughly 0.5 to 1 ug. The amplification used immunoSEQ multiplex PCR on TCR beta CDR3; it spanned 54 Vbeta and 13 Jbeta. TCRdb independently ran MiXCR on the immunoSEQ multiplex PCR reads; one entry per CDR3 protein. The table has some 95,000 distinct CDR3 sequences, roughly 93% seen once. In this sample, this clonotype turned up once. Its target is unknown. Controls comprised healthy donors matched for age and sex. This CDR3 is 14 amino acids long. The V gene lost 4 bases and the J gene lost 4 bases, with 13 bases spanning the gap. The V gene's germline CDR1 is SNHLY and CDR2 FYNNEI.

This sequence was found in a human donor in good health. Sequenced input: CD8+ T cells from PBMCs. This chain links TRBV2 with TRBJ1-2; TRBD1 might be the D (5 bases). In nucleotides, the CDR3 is TGTGCCAGCAGTGGGGGCGAGGCTTCCTATGGCTACACCTTC. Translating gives CASSGGEASYGYTF.